This paragraph covers one T cell receptor (beta chain) sequence. Generated by immunoSEQ multiplex PCR, the TCRdb table keeps only in-frame clones and is missing some. The sample has roughly 35,000 clones, approximately 85% seen once; the top ten hold approximately 1.7%. The germline CDR1 and CDR2 sequences are SGHAT and FQNNGV. Trimming removed 0 bases from V and 4 bases from J, with 4 bases in between. The CDR3 is 12 residues long. The record originates from a study of T cells in narcolepsy. Sequencing input: CD45RA- memory CD4+ T cells from PBMCs. The rearrangement links TRBV11-2 to TRBJ2-7; D remains ambiguous. This receptor was identified in a human donor with narcolepsy. The CDR3: CASSLDGYEQYF. Here the CDR3 DNA reads TGTGCCAGCAGCTTAGATGGTTACGAGCAGTACTTC.